The sequence of this TCR beta chain was determined in a study of PD-1 blockade in classical Hodgkin lymphoma (dated by TCRdb to 2018 to 2021). Describing the broader study: Nivolumab dosing was 3 mg/kg intravenously every 2 weeks, continuing until either disease progression or unacceptable toxicity. The study used CyTOF and TCR beta sequencing to define a peripheral blood immune signature of response to PD-1 blockade in classical Hodgkin lymphoma.

Taken with the paper, the label for time point translates to: cycle 4 day 1 (C4D1), after about 6 weeks of nivolumab. Every trial patient had relapsed after autologous stem cell transplantation, and cohorts A, B and C differed in prior brentuximab vedotin exposure. CD4+ T cells were purified from thawed PBMCs by magnetic negative selection with a Miltenyi CD4+ T cell isolation kit. A total of 50 to 70 patients with relapsed/refractory classical Hodgkin lymphoma made up the trial cohort, and each patient's best overall response was complete response, partial response or progressive disease. Trial patients were treated with single-agent nivolumab in the multi-cohort phase II CheckMate 205 trial. An independent review committee assessed best overall response by applying the 2007 International Working Group response criteria. Trial PBMCs were collected just before the start of nivolumab (C1D1) and during therapy at cycle 2 day 1 and cycle 4 day 1. Peripheral blood was collected in 8 mL Vacutainer Cell Preparation Tubes, from which PBMCs were isolated by centrifugation and then cryopreserved. Purified CD4+ and CD8+ fractions were prepared only for cases with an additional available PBMC sample. On LS columns in a quadroMACS separator, the magnetically labelled cells were depleted, and the flow-through was collected as the purified fraction.

Genomic DNA was isolated using the Qiagen DNeasy kit from unsorted PBMCs as well as from negatively selected CD4+ and CD8+ fractions. Using primers that anneal to V and J segments, immunoSEQ multiplex PCR amplified the TCR beta CDR3 regions. Amplification bias was minimized using a synthetic immune receptor repertoire, and residual bias was removed computationally after sequencing. The authors' analysis ran thus. Repertoire diversity was quantified as the Shannon entropy index using custom Python scripts. The unsorted, CD4+ and CD8+ repertoires were each analyzed separately, with the exception of combined analyses, where CD4+ and CD8+ sequences were merged in silico. A clone counted as expanded when the clone's frequency after treatment rose at least 2-fold relative to C1D1, and clones undetected at baseline were given a pseudocount of 0.5. Singleton clones were defined as clones with 0 or 1 copy at C1D1, and non-singleton clones were defined as clones with 2 or more copies. By matching protein sequences in sorted samples from the same patient, clones expanded in unsorted samples were annotated as CD4+, CD8+ or unknown. Wilcoxon tests on paired samples were used to test changes in diversity from C1D1 to C4D1. As stored in TCRdb, this immuneACCESS dataset retains in-frame rearrangements with V and J assigned. A fraction of the clones does not appear; measured against another copy, unresolved V genes explain less than half of the discrepancy, and the remainder lacks a known reason. That table gives V, J and clone size, and the DNA gave D and trimming. This sample lists 25,000 or so clones; roughly 85% were detected once. The leading ten clones occupy less than 3% of the sample.

As regards this clone: Its antigen remains unidentified. Base qualities are missing; no much larger clone stands one base away.

CDR1 DFQATT and CDR2 SNEGSKA are derived from the germline V gene (reference sequence). V is reduced by 5 bases and J by 3 bases, leaving a spacing of 5 bases between them. The CDR3, cysteine through phenylalanine, is 10 amino acids long. Of the read, only the CDR3 DNA is kept; its 30 bases are in frame from base 1. On the study overall, not on this receptor specifically: Newly diagnosed patients were reported to have lower baseline TCR diversity than healthy donors, and relapsed/refractory patients were reported to have lower baseline TCR diversity still. Diversity was lower in patients who began nivolumab less than 1 year after ASCT, so these patients were left out of later analyses to avoid confounding by immune reconstitution. Baseline diversity similar to that of newly diagnosed patients was observed in trial patients achieving complete response, whereas significantly lower diversity was observed in partial responders and progressors. By C4D1, a significant rise was seen in CD4+ TCR diversity but not in CD8+ TCR diversity (p=0.0027 vs p=0.16), and the rise was most apparent among complete responders (p=0.02). The study covered only a single clinical trial cohort, and the causes of the repertoire differences, possibly disease activity or prior therapy, were still not defined.

The chain is encoded by TRBV20-1 joined to TRBJ2-7, with no reliable assignment of the D segment. The sequence was collected from a human donor with classical Hodgkin lymphoma. The input for sequencing was CD4+ T cells from blood, taken before the fourth cycle of nivolumab. The CDR3 in this case is CSASYYEQYF. The DNA sequence follows: TGCAGTGCTTCTTACTACGAGCAGTACTTC.